The rows below give T cell receptor beta chains drawn from one sample of a study of shared clonotypes between healthy human individuals. Profiling relied on immunoSEQ multiplex PCR, and the TCRdb table lists in-frame clones only, not all of them. Found here are about 1.5 million clones, roughly 96% of them singletons; the top ten hold 1.2%. What was sequenced was naive CD4+ T cells sorted from blood. Source of these receptors: a young man in good health. Each CDR3 is given with its conserved first and last residue. A D gene is named only where the DNA matches it firmly. Clone size is shown for a subset of rows, as once, few, many or a class of expanded clone.

clone size	D gene	V gene	J gene	CDR3 protein	CDR3 DNA
.	.	TRBV7-2	TRBJ1-1	CASSTDGPSAFF	TGTGCCAGCAGCACAGACGGGCCGAGTGCTTTCTTT
.	.	TRBV30	TRBJ1-3	CAWSQEGRSGNTIYF	TGTGCCTGGAGTCAAGAGGGCCGCTCTGGAAACACCATATATTTT
once	TRBD1	TRBV5-1	TRBJ1-5	CASSLGTGGYSNQPQHF	TGCGCCAGCAGCTTGGGGACAGGGGGTTATAGCAATCAGCCCCAGCATTTT
.	.	TRBV5-1	TRBJ1-5	CASSLRGERGQPQHF	TGCGCCAGCAGCTTGCGGGGGGAACGAGGTCAGCCCCAGCATTTT
.	.	TRBV29-1	TRBJ1-2	CSVERYSNYGYTF	TGCAGCGTTGAAAGATACAGCAACTATGGCTACACCTTC
.	.	TRBV5-6	TRBJ1-2	CASSWTEYGYTF	TGTGCCAGCAGCTGGACAGAATATGGCTACACCTTC
.	.	TRBV2	TRBJ2-6	CASSAGSPSSGANVLTF	TGTGCCAGCAGCGCAGGGAGCCCTAGCTCTGGGGCCAACGTCCTGACTTTC
.	.	TRBV19	TRBJ2-3	CASSMFWGRLSTDTQYF	TGTGCCAGTAGTATGTTTTGGGGGAGACTCAGCACAGATACGCAGTATTTT
once	TRBD2	TRBV7-2	TRBJ2-2	CASSLVGLASGELFF	TGTGCCAGCAGCTTAGTGGGACTAGCCTCCGGGGAGCTGTTTTTT
.	.	TRBV19	TRBJ2-1	CARSLCGVGNEQFF	TGTGCCAGGTCCCTTTGCGGGGTTGGGAATGAGCAGTTCTTC
.	.	TRBV28	TRBJ1-2	CASSLPWGGYTF	TGTGCCAGCAGTTTACCGTGGGGTGGCTACACCTTC
.	.	TRBV19	TRBJ1-2	CASSQQGRPLQDYGYTF	TGTGCCAGTAGTCAACAGGGACGTCCTCTTCAAGACTATGGCTACACCTTC
few	.	TRBV29-1	TRBJ2-1	CSVEVFHGQSRGLSGNEQFF	TGCAGCGTTGAAGTTTTTCATGGTCAGTCAAGGGGGTTGAGTGGCAATGAGCAGTTCTTC
.	TRBD1	TRBV28	TRBJ1-5	CASLTGGLNSNQPQHF	TGTGCCAGTCTAACAGGGGGCCTTAATAGCAATCAGCCCCAGCATTTT
.	TRBD1	TRBV7-8	TRBJ1-3	CASSLVVSGAGGIGDTIYF	TGTGCCAGCAGCTTAGTCGTCTCGGGTGCAGGGGGCATAGGGGACACCATATATTTT
.	TRBD2	TRBV10-1	TRBJ2-5	CASSEIAGPQETQYF	TGCGCCAGCAGTGAGATAGCGGGACCCCAAGAGACCCAGTACTTC
.	.	TRBV6-5	TRBJ1-5	CASSYTQQPQHF	TGTGCCAGCAGTTATACCCAGCAGCCCCAGCATTTT
.	TRBD1	TRBV4-1	TRBJ1-1	CASSPLRTGRYTEAFF	TGCGCCAGCAGCCCCCTAAGGACAGGCAGATATACTGAAGCTTTCTTT
.	.	TRBV5-1	TRBJ2-2	CASRRDTGELFF	TGCGCCAGCAGGCGGGACACCGGGGAGCTGTTTTTT
.	TRBD2	TRBV29-1	TRBJ2-1	CSGLGLAGIFEQFF	TGCAGCGGGTTAGGACTAGCGGGAATCTTTGAGCAGTTCTTC
.	TRBD1	TRBV18	TRBJ2-7	CASSPIKGQGSSYEQYF	TGTGCCAGCTCTCCAATTAAGGGACAGGGAAGCTCCTACGAGCAGTACTTC
.	.	TRBV5-4	TRBJ2-5	CASDGGLKETQYF	TGTGCCAGCGACGGGGGACTCAAAGAGACCCAGTACTTC
.	TRBD1	TRBV18	TRBJ1-3	CASSPRQGSGNTIYF	TGTGCCAGCTCACCTCGACAGGGTTCTGGAAACACCATATATTTT
.	.	TRBV27	TRBJ2-1	CASSLSTRSRVSYNEQFF	TGTGCCAGCAGTTTATCGACCCGATCCAGGGTATCTTACAATGAGCAGTTCTTC
.	.	TRBV5-5	TRBJ1-2	CASSLGTTGGYTF	TGTGCCAGCAGCTTGGGGACAACGGGTGGCTACACCTTC
.	.	TRBV18	TRBJ2-1	CASSQGVRDNEQFF	TGTGCCAGCTCACAGGGGGTTCGGGACAATGAGCAGTTCTTC
.	TRBD2	TRBV5-1	TRBJ2-1	CASSSGLANYNEQFF	TGCGCCAGCAGCTCAGGACTAGCTAACTACAATGAGCAGTTCTTC
.	.	TRBV5-5	TRBJ1-2	CASSARTANYGYTF	TGTGCCAGCAGCGCCCGGACGGCTAACTATGGCTACACCTTC
.	.	TRBV5-1	TRBJ2-1	CASSWTDNEQFF	TGCGCCAGCAGCTGGACCGACAATGAGCAGTTCTTC
.	TRBD1	TRBV25-1	TRBJ1-5	CASSPFPETGYNQPQHF	TGTGCCAGCAGCCCATTTCCCGAGACAGGGTACAATCAGCCCCAGCATTTT
.	TRBD2	TRBV19	TRBJ2-1	CASTQRGAGGPREQFF	TGTGCCAGTACCCAACGGGGAGCGGGAGGGCCTCGGGAGCAGTTCTTC
.	TRBD2	TRBV14	TRBJ2-1	CASSRGLAEFF	TGTGCCAGCAGCCGGGGACTAGCGGAGTTCTTC
.	.	TRBV11-3	TRBJ1-1	CASSLGVLGASETEAFF	TGTGCCAGCAGCTTAGGGGTTTTGGGGGCCTCGGAGACTGAAGCTTTCTTT
.	.	TRBV7-2	TRBJ2-7	CASSLDSGSYEQYF	TGTGCCAGCAGCTTAGACTCTGGCTCCTACGAGCAGTACTTC
.	.	TRBV4-2	TRBJ2-7	CASSQADPNEQYF	TGTGCCAGCAGCCAAGCGGACCCAAACGAGCAGTACTTC
.	TRBD1	TRBV5-6	TRBJ1-5	CASSLGWTGGLSNQPQHF	TGTGCCAGCAGCTTGGGCTGGACAGGGGGCTTGAGCAATCAGCCCCAGCATTTT
.	.	TRBV19	TRBJ1-5	CASTPKREVPINQPQHF	TGTGCCAGTACCCCGAAAAGGGAGGTCCCCATTAATCAGCCCCAGCATTTT
once	TRBD2	TRBV7-2	TRBJ2-1	CASSRYSGSEDEQFF	TGTGCCAGCAGCCGTTATAGCGGGAGCGAAGATGAGCAGTTCTTC
.	.	TRBV6-6	TRBJ1-3	CASSYWRGEGNTIYF	TGTGCCAGCAGTTACTGGCGTGGGGAAGGAAACACCATATATTTT
.	.	TRBV5-5	TRBJ2-5	CASHETARQETQYF	TGTGCCAGCCACGAGACAGCCCGACAAGAGACCCAGTACTTC
.	.	TRBV2	TRBJ2-4	CASSETPWSDENIQYF	TGTGCCAGCAGTGAAACACCGTGGAGCGACGAAAACATTCAGTACTTC
.	TRBD2	TRBV27	TRBJ2-3	CASSLSGETDTQYF	TGTGCCAGCAGTTTAAGCGGGGAGACAGATACGCAGTATTTT
.	.	TRBV7-9	TRBJ2-3	CASTTMGGDRDTQYF	TGTGCCAGCACCACAATGGGGGGGGACAGAGATACGCAGTATTTT
.	.	TRBV10-1	TRBJ2-7	CASSSYSYEQYF	TGCGCCAGCAGCTCATACTCCTACGAGCAGTACTTC
.	TRBD1	TRBV2	TRBJ2-1	CASRGQGYEQFF	TGTGCCAGCCGGGGACAGGGTTATGAGCAGTTCTTC
.	TRBD2	TRBV5-1	TRBJ2-1	CASSLSGTYNEQFF	TGCGCCAGCAGCTTAAGCGGGACTTACAATGAGCAGTTCTTC
once	.	TRBV2	TRBJ1-5	CASSKDPGAGAQPQHF	TGTGCCAGCAGTAAGGATCCGGGCGCAGGGGCTCAGCCCCAGCATTTT
.	.	TRBV28	TRBJ2-1	CASSLPPHRTYYNEQFF	TGTGCCAGCAGTTTGCCCCCACACCGTACGTACTACAATGAGCAGTTCTTC
few	.	TRBV10-3	TRBJ2-2	CAIRGDWSTGELFF	TGTGCCATCAGAGGGGATTGGAGCACCGGGGAGCTGTTTTTT
.	.	TRBV2	TRBJ1-1	CASSEHVNTEAFF	TGTGCCAGCAGTGAGCACGTGAACACTGAAGCTTTCTTT
.	TRBD2	TRBV6-5	TRBJ2-7	CASSYYSSGSSYEQYF	TGTGCCAGCAGTTATTATTCCAGCGGGAGCTCCTACGAGCAGTACTTC
once	.	TRBV5-8	TRBJ2-1	CASRWRETLDYNEQFF	TGTGCCAGCAGATGGAGGGAGACTTTAGACTACAATGAGCAGTTCTTC
.	.	TRBV5-1	TRBJ2-3	CASSARDTDTQYF	TGCGCCAGCAGCGCGCGGGACACAGATACGCAGTATTTT
.	.	TRBV9	TRBJ2-1	CASSVAPLGGGHEQFF	TGTGCCAGCAGCGTAGCCCCGCTAGGTGGTGGCCATGAGCAGTTCTTC
.	TRBD2	TRBV27	TRBJ2-2	CASVGGASGITGELFF	TGTGCCAGCGTGGGCGGGGCTAGCGGGATCACCGGGGAGCTGTTTTTT